A single sample is the source of the 26 T cell receptor beta chains below, sequenced in a study of blood T cell repertoires in COVID-19. Using immunoSEQ multiplex PCR, the repertoire was profiled, and TCRdb retains in-frame clones only, with some absent. Among about 90,000 clones listed, approximately 80% were seen once. Input material: peripheral blood. These receptors all come from a man aged 45-65 years with acute or convalescent COVID-19.

V gene TRBV7-2 combines with J gene TRBJ2-7; D is perhaps TRBD1 (5 bases). Germline V gene lookup returns CDR1 SGHTA and CDR2 FQGNSA. The CDR3 loop spans 13 amino acids. The V end lost 5 bases, the J end lost 3 bases, and 11 bases lay between the germline ends. CDR3 in DNA: TGTGCCAGCAGCCCCAGGGCCTACTACGAGCAGTACTTC. This codes for CASSPRAYYEQYF.

The V and J genes are TRBV7-9 and TRBJ1-1; 7 positions match TRBD1. The CDR3 has 15 residues. Germline V gene lookup returns CDR1 SEHNR and CDR2 FQNEAQ (reference sequence). The junction had 6 bases not matched to a gene; V was cut back by 4 bases and J by 1 base. The CDR3 loop is CASSSGRTGNTEAFF. The CDR3 nucleotides read TGTGCCAGCAGCTCTGGAAGGACAGGGAACACTGAAGCTTTCTTT.

This chain links TRBV6-2 or TRBV6-3 with TRBJ1-3; D ambiguous. Germline V lookup: CDR1 MNHEY, CDR2 SVGEGT. Trimming stripped 2 bases from V and 0 bases from J, with 8 bases between. The CDR3 is 15 amino acids. In nucleotides, the CDR3 is TGTGCCAGCAGTTACGACGGACTCTCTGGAAACACCATATATTTT. It translates to CASSYDGLSGNTIYF.

J is TRBJ1-4 and V is TRBV12-3 or TRBV12-4; D remains ambiguous. This CDR3 comprises 13 residues. V lost 6 bases and J lost 7, with 12 bases in between. The CDR3 coding sequence is TGTGCCAGCAGCCCCTCGTACGGTGAAAAACTGTTTTTT. Protein product: CASSPSYGEKLFF.

The CDR3 coding sequence is TGTGCCAGTAGGTTAGGGGCCCCAAATAACTATGGCTACACCTTC. Its protein is CASRLGAPNNYGYTF. The V and J genes are TRBV28 and TRBJ1-2; the D gene is possibly TRBD1 (5 bases). The length of the CDR3 is 15 residues. Germline V gene lookup returns CDR1 MDHEN and CDR2 SYDVKM. V was trimmed by 9 bases and J by 1 base, leaving 18 bases between them.

The genes are TRBV7-3 and TRBJ2-1; TRBD2 matches at 13 bases. The CDR3 is 14 residues long. With V trimmed by 5 bases and J by 9 bases, 4 bases remained unmatched. CDR1 is SGHTA, CDR2 FQGTGA, per germline. The CDR3 loop is CASSPGTSGTEQFF. CDR3 nucleotide sequence: TGTGCCAGCAGCCCTGGGACTAGCGGGACTGAGCAGTTCTTC. Based on the CDR3 plus reference TRBV7-3 and TRBJ2-1, the full variable domain is GAGVSQTPSNKVTEKGKYVELRCDPISGHTALYWYRQSLGQGPEFLIYFQGTGAADDSGLPNDRFFAVRPEGSVSTLKIQRTERGDSAVYLCASSPGTSGTEQFFGPGTRLTVL.

The sample holds a few counts of this clone. The chain has TRBV6-2 or TRBV6-3 and TRBJ1-6, with 7 bases identical to TRBD1. The CDR3 length is 14 residues. Trimming took 5 bases from V and 8 from J; bases not matched to a gene: 6. The germline V gene encodes CDR1 MNHEY and CDR2 SVGEGT. The CDR3 loop is CASSRQGYYSPLHF. CDR3 in DNA: TGTGCCAGCAGTCGACAGGGATATTATTCACCCCTCCACTTT.

The chain combines TRBV19 with TRBJ1-2, with 11 positions matching TRBD1. Germline V CDR1 and CDR2: LNHDA, SQIVND (reference sequence). The CDR3 has 15 amino acids. V lost 6 bases and J lost 12; bases outside the gene matches: 15. Here the CDR3 reads CASSLRYRDRGDNTF. The DNA for the CDR3 is TGTGCCAGTAGCCTACGATACCGGGACAGGGGGGATAACACCTTC.

The rearrangement joins TRBV28 to TRBJ1-2, with D tentatively TRBD1 (6 bases). Germline V CDR1 and CDR2: MDHEN, SYDVKM. The CDR3 covers 14 residues. Between the trimmed V and J ends, which lost 4 bases and 3 bases, there was a span of 12 bases. The DNA for the CDR3 is TGTGCCAGCAGTTCCACAGGGTATTACTATGGCTACACCTTC. Its protein product is CASSSTGYYYGYTF.

This chain connects TRBV10-3 to TRBJ2-1; weak D call: TRBD1 (6 bases). Germline CDR1 reads ENHRY; CDR2 reads SYGVKD. This CDR3 is built from 15 residues. The V end was cut by 10 bases, the J end by 1 base, with 17 bases between. In DNA form, the CDR3 reads TGTGCCAACGCAAACGTGGACAGATCCTACAATGAGCAGTTCTTC. Translation gives CANANVDRSYNEQFF.

This clone was detected only a few times. One end of the junction does not line up with germline, which may come from a read error. In DNA, the CDR3 is TGTGCCAGCAGTGAATTGCACCGGGACTCTGTCCGCTTC. It codes for CASSELHRDSVRF. V is TRBV2 and J is TRBJ1-2, with a weak D call TRBD1 (5 bases). This CDR3 is 13 amino acids long. Per germline, CDR1 SNHLY and CDR2 FYNNEI.

The rearrangement uses TRBV5-1 and TRBJ2-7, with a tentative D call TRBD2 (6 bases). The CDR3 has 16 amino acids. CDR1 and CDR2 from the germline V gene are SGHRS and YFSETQ. Trimming took 4 bases from V and 1 from J, leaving 18 bases between them. This CDR3 is CASSLSLASDSYEQYF. The CDR3 DNA is TGCGCCAGCAGCCTTTCCCTAGCGAGTGATTCCTACGAGCAGTACTTC.

The J gene is TRBJ2-7, the V gene TRBV2; D may be TRBD2 (6 bases). This CDR3 is built from 13 residues. Germline CDR1 and CDR2: SNHLY and FYNNEI. Trimming cost V 8 bases and J 3 bases, with 14 bases left between them. The CDR3 spells CASGRDWIYEQYF. DNA for the CDR3: TGTGCCAGCGGACGGGACTGGATCTACGAGCAGTACTTC.

In this sample, this clone turned up once. The chain links TRBV30 to TRBJ2-5, with D perhaps matching TRBD2 (6 bases). Trimming took off 2 bases at V and 3 bases at J, with 19 bases between the two ends. Per the germline V gene, CDR1 is GTSNPN and CDR2 is SVGIG (reference sequence). The CDR3 contains 16 residues. The CDR3 DNA is TGTGCCTGGAGTAGCGGGCTCCGGACGGAAAAAGAGACCCAGTACTTC. This codes for CAWSSGLRTEKETQYF.

V is TRBV27 and J is TRBJ2-7, with 8 bases fitting TRBD1. This CDR3 has 15 residues. V trimming: 7 bases; J trimming: 0 bases; junction bases outside the gene matches: 8. CDR1 and CDR2 (germline): MNHEY, SMNVEV (reference sequence). The CDR3 sequence is CASTPRQGSSYEQYF. As DNA, the CDR3 is TGTGCCAGCACCCCACGACAGGGGAGCTCCTACGAGCAGTACTTC.

This clone was observed a handful of times. V is TRBV11-2 and J is TRBJ1-6, with 9 bases that match TRBD1. From germline, CDR1 is SGHAT and CDR2 FQNNGV. With 8 bases clipped from V and 9 bases from J, the junction kept 8 bases outside the gene matches. The CDR3 extends over 14 amino acids. This CDR3 reads CASGPGQGISPLHF. The CDR3 DNA reads as TGTGCCAGCGGACCGGGACAGGGTATTTCACCCCTCCACTTT.

V gene TRBV5-6 combines with J gene TRBJ1-5; 10 positions match TRBD1. This CDR3 region has 15 residues. Trimming at V came to 5 bases and at J to 7 bases, leaving 9 bases not matched to a gene. Germline V gene sequence: CDR1 SGHDT, CDR2 YYEEEE. The CDR3 protein is CASSWGTGVQQPQHF. The CDR3 DNA is TGTGCCAGCAGTTGGGGGACAGGGGTCCAACAGCCCCAGCATTTT.

This sequence joins TRBV20-1 and TRBJ2-7; 13 bases fit TRBD2. Looked up from germline, CDR1 is DFQATT and CDR2 is SNEGSKA (reference sequence). The ends lost 3 bases at V and 0 bases at J; junction bases unmatched: 14. The CDR3 length is 19 residues. The CDR3 DNA sequence: TGCAGTGCTAGTGCGGCGCAAGGACTAGCGGGAGCCAGCTCCTACGAGCAGTACTTC. This encodes CSASAAQGLAGASSYEQYF.

There are a few counts of this clone. The gene calls are TRBV3-1 (or the pseudogene TRBV3-2) and TRBJ1-2; 7 bases line up with TRBD1. The CDR3 has 14 amino acids. The J segment lost 8 bases and the V segment lost 0 bases, leaving 6 bases of the junction unmatched. Germline CDR1 reads LGHDT; CDR2 reads YNNKEL (reference sequence). CDR3: CASSQDSTGAGYTF. DNA for the CDR3: TGTGCCAGCAGCCAAGATAGTACAGGGGCGGGCTACACCTTC.

The chain links TRBV7-2 to TRBJ2-7; 8 nucleotides agree with TRBD1. The CDR3 has 14 amino acids. The ends lost 3 bases at V and 6 bases at J; junction bases unmatched: 7. Germline V CDR1 and CDR2: SGHTA, FQGNSA. The DNA for the CDR3 is TGTGCCAGCAGCTTCATGACAGGGGAGAGCGAGCAGTACTTC. Amino acid sequence: CASSFMTGESEQYF.

The CDR3 reads CASSVQAGGQETQYF. For the CDR3, the DNA is TGTGCCAGCAGCGTACAAGCGGGAGGGCAGGAGACCCAGTACTTC. V usage is TRBV9 and J usage is TRBJ2-5; 10 positions agree with TRBD2. This CDR3 comprises 15 residues. Looked up from germline, CDR1 is SGDLS and CDR2 is YYNGEE. The ends lost 1 base at V and 5 bases at J; junction bases unmatched: 5.

This clone appeared a single time. V and J are TRBV2 and TRBJ2-7; unclear D gene. The CDR3 length is 11 residues. V was pared by 8 bases and J by 0 bases, with 5 bases between. CDR1 and CDR2 from the germline V gene are SNHLY and FYNNEI. The CDR3 DNA sequence: TGTGCCAGCCAGGACTCCTACGAGCAGTACTTC. Translated: CASQDSYEQYF.

The chain couples TRBV19 to TRBJ2-2, with 7 bases that match TRBD1. This CDR3 contains 16 residues. V lost 5 bases, J lost 2 bases, and 8 bases stayed unmatched. CDR1 is LNHDA, CDR2 SQIVND, per germline (reference sequence). The CDR3 reads CASSDPGQINTGELFF. The CDR3 DNA follows: TGTGCCAGTAGTGACCCGGGACAGATAAACACCGGGGAGCTGTTTTTT. The whole variable domain, remainder taken from reference TRBV19 and TRBJ2-2, is DGGITQSPKYLFRKEGQNVTLSCEQNLNHDAMYWYRQDPGQGLRLIYYSQIVNDFQKGDIAEGYSVSREKKESFPLTVTSAQKNPTAFYLCASSDPGQINTGELFFGEGSRLTVL.

V and J are TRBV7-2 and TRBJ2-5; the D gene is possibly TRBD2 (5 bases). The CDR3 is made up of 13 amino acids. The germline V gene encodes CDR1 SGHTA and CDR2 FQGNSA. Trimming stripped 3 bases from V and 4 bases from J, with 9 bases between. CDR3 sequence reads: CASSLGEGETQYF. CDR3 bases: TGTGCCAGCAGCTTGGGTGAGGGAGAGACCCAGTACTTC. The whole variable domain, remainder taken from reference TRBV7-2 and TRBJ2-5, is GAGVSQSPSNKVTEKGKDVELRCDPISGHTALYWYRQSLGQGLEFLIYFQGNSAPDKSGLPSDRFSAERTGGSVSTLTIQRTQQEDSAVYLCASSLGEGETQYFGPGTRLLVL.

V gene TRBV7-9 combines with J gene TRBJ2-3; 13 bases are a match to TRBD2. Germline V gene data show CDR1 as SEHNR and CDR2 as FQNEAQ (reference sequence). Germline trimming cut 5 bases from V and 1 base from J; bases unmatched to any gene: 6. The CDR3 runs to 17 residues. The CDR3 DNA sequence: TGTGCCAGCAGCGCGCGACTAGCGGGGGGCGGCACAGATACGCAGTATTTT. As protein: CASSARLAGGGTDTQYF.

V usage is TRBV19 and J usage is TRBJ2-5; 7 nucleotides agree with TRBD1. Trimming at V came to 6 bases and at J to 2 bases, leaving 9 bases not matched to a gene. The V gene's germline CDR1 is LNHDA and CDR2 SQIVND (reference sequence). There are 15 residues in the CDR3. CDR3 protein: CASSRDDREQETQYF. The CDR3 nucleotides read TGTGCCAGTAGCCGGGATGACAGGGAACAAGAGACCCAGTACTTC.